This T cell receptor (beta chain) derives from a study of blood T cell repertoires in COVID-19. The overall study: Samples came from the United States, Italy and Spain, spanning acute and convalescent COVID-19. Sources were T cells, B-cell-depleted T cells, or PBMCs; the material itself was cDNA or gDNA.

Deletions cut 1 base from V and 0 bases from J, with 13 bases between. This CDR3 spans 16 amino acids. The germline gives CDR1 SGHNT, CDR2 YYREEE (reference sequence). Seattle-derived patients entered the study during active infection and were followed longitudinally. In the study's own analysis: Reference gene primers were amplified, and this amplification served to estimate nucleated cell counts. The repertoire was sequenced with immunoSEQ multiplex PCR; TCRdb's copy has only in-frame clones and lacks some. V and J calls and clone size are as listed in that table; D and trimming were resolved from the DNA. The profile shows roughly 150,000 clones, 70% to 90% of them singletons.

V and J are TRBV5-4 and TRBJ1-2, with D unclear. Source material: peripheral blood. This clonotype originated in a woman older than 75 with COVID-19, enrolled during active disease. CDR3 nucleotide sequence: TGTGCCAGCAGCTTGCGGGATATAATAACTAACTATGGCTACACCTTC. Translating it yields CASSLRDIITNYGYTF.